The rows below give T cell receptor beta chains drawn from one sample of a study of technical replicates of blood from a handful of donors. Clones were read by immunoSEQ multiplex PCR, and TCRdb kept only the in-frame ones, dropping some. The sample consists of some 11,000 clones, about 94% of them appearing once. The sequenced material came from PBMCs. These receptors originate from a human donor in good health. CDR3s include the opening cysteine and the closing phenylalanine or tryptophan. Where a row states a size, it is once, few, many or the class of an expanded clone; other rows omit it.

size	V	J	CDR3
.	TRBV11-2	TRBJ2-3	CASSVLAGGSPQYF
.	TRBV9	TRBJ2-3	CASSWTSGSTDTQYF
once	TRBV5-8	TRBJ2-7	CASTPQGWSSYEQYF
.	TRBV28	TRBJ1-4	CASRRLINEKLFF
.	TRBV2	TRBJ2-7	CASSEARGYGGRRVGQYF
.	TRBV6-4	TRBJ2-1	CASRRLAGEGGNEQFF
.	TRBV28	TRBJ2-3	CASSVAGGSTDTQYF
.	TRBV19	TRBJ2-7	CASSIIDRAPYEQYF
.	TRBV6-5	TRBJ1-5	CASSRAGGTNQPQHF
.	TRBV30	TRBJ2-1	CAWTKGLLYNEQFF
.	TRBV7-7	TRBJ2-5	CASSLRAGGQTQYF
.	TRBV4-1	TRBJ2-7	CASSHLTGTSETYEQYF
few	TRBV4-2	TRBJ2-7	CASSQDGTSGFYEQYF
.	TRBV19	TRBJ2-7	CASQGAGGSYEQYF
.	TRBV19	TRBJ1-1	CASSILGGNTEAFF
.	TRBV19	TRBJ2-1	CASSWPSGRAQGSYNEQFF
.	TRBV5-4	TRBJ2-7	CASSLGGTAYEQYF
.	TRBV18	TRBJ1-2	CASSSEGDSYGYTF
.	TRBV5-1	TRBJ2-2	CASSLGTGHTGELFF
.	TRBV10-3	TRBJ2-2	CAIKQGSGGSGRGSGELFF
.	TRBV2	TRBJ1-2	CASCRDPGYGYTF
.	TRBV11-3	TRBJ2-7	CASSLEASGSYEQYF
once	TRBV2	TRBJ2-5	CASSEGGRETQYF
once	TRBV5-6	TRBJ1-1	CASSLVDRDLNTEAFF
.	TRBV6-1	TRBJ2-5	CASSAGLAGGSETQYF
.	TRBV6-5	TRBJ1-1	CASSREGYVYTEAFF
.	TRBV2	TRBJ1-1	CASSAQGWDTEAFF
.	TRBV6-5	TRBJ2-7	CASSALAGEVYEQYF
.	TRBV11-2	TRBJ1-1	CASSLETGITEAFF
.	TRBV7-8	TRBJ2-5	CASSLVLGLPYQETQYF
.	TRBV9	TRBJ2-1	CASSVGLAGASYNEQFF
.	TRBV7-9	TRBJ2-5	CASSPRWGVLQETQYF
few	TRBV5-4	TRBJ1-2	CASSPGSDPYGYTF
.	TRBV27	TRBJ2-2	CASSSSEHTGELFF
.	TRBV2	TRBJ2-5	CASKLALMGETQYF
.	TRBV30	TRBJ1-3	CAWKQPGNTIYF
.	TRBV18	TRBJ1-5	CASSQDRGNQPQHF
.	TRBV25-1	TRBJ1-4	CASGASATNEKLFF
.	TRBV20-1	TRBJ1-1	CSARQNTEAFF
.	TRBV19	TRBJ1-4	CASTRTGGDEKLFF
once	TRBV7-8	TRBJ1-2	CASSLGTGSVYGYTF
few	TRBV30	TRBJ1-2	CAWSGGADGYTF
.	TRBV9	TRBJ1-2	CASSGSRDSYYGYTF
.	TRBV10-1	TRBJ2-7	CASSESPGGAYEQYF